Detailed here is one T cell receptor beta chain. What it binds is not known. These data belong to a study of T cell responses to AZD1222 COVID-19 vaccine. Findings and caveats of the study: Unmutated variant regions are reportedly targeted by nearly half of spike-specific TCRs. Regions 160-218 and 743-854 held dominance among vaccine-associated CD4 TCRs, which spanned spike.

Generated by immunoSEQ multiplex PCR, the TCRdb table keeps only in-frame clones and is missing some. Here the sample spans roughly 90,000 clones, just over 90% being singletons. The germline V gene has CDR1 LGHNA and CDR2 YSLEER. This CDR3 contains 20 residues. The trim removed 1 base at V and 0 bases at J, leaving 7 bases unmatched. Sequenced material: peripheral blood, taken on day 0 of MenACWY control vaccination. The chain recombines TRBV4-3 with TRBJ2-1, with 15 nucleotides matching TRBD2. This clonotype originated in an adult in good health. CDR3 in amino acids: CASSQGTSGRDVSSYNEQFF. The CDR3 DNA is TGCGCCAGCAGCCAAGGGACTAGCGGGAGGGACGTGAGCTCCTACAATGAGCAGTTCTTC.